One and the same sample provided the 24 T cell receptor beta chains below, sequenced in a study of tumor and adjacent non-tumor tissue in lung cancer. Three rounds of nested PCR, following a modified ARM-PCR protocol, produced the TCRbeta library. Via MiXCR, TCRdb re-called the multiplex PCR reads, giving one row per CDR3 protein. The sample includes tens of thousands of distinct CDR3 sequences, around two thirds of them seen just once. No cell sorting was done before RNA was extracted from the tissue. The normal lung tissue was taken more than 3 cm from the tumor edge. Sequencing was carried out using distant non-tumor lung tissue. These receptors all come from a man aged 70-80 years with non-small cell lung cancer.

Turning to this clonotype: One junction end disagrees with the germline gene, perhaps due to a read error. V usage is TRBV7-9 and J usage is TRBJ2-1; 9 bases map to TRBD1. Germline V CDR1 and CDR2: SEHNR, FQNEAQ (reference sequence). The CDR3 runs 15 residues. The CDR3 is CTSSLEGQGSYERFF. CDR3 sequence (DNA): TGTACCAGCAGCTTAGAGGGACAGGGATCGTATGAGCGGTTCTTC.

For this clonotype: An end of the junction differs from the germline gene, which may be a read error. The chain is built from TRBV5-4 and TRBJ1-2; 11 nucleotides line up with TRBD1. The germline gives CDR1 SGHNT, CDR2 YYREEE (reference sequence). The CDR3 length is 17 residues. The CDR3 is CANSSLGQGVFRKGYTF. In DNA, the CDR3 is TGTGCCAACAGCTCCCTGGGACAGGGGGTGTTTAGGAAAGGCTACACCTTC.

The rearrangement uses TRBV20-1 and TRBJ1-2; D not resolved. The CDR3 runs 17 residues. V was cut by 1 base and J by 2 bases, with 20 bases left in between. The V gene's germline CDR1 is DFQATT and CDR2 SNEGSKA (reference sequence). CDR3 amino acids: CSARVDPPPERNYGYTF. DNA for the CDR3: TGCAGTGCTAGAGTGGATCCGCCCCCGGAAAGAAACTATGGCTACACCTTC.

On this clonotype itself: At one of its ends the junction is not consistent with the germline gene, which may arise from a read error. The V and J genes are TRBV11-3 and TRBJ2-1, with 10 bases lining up with TRBD1. The CDR3 has 15 amino acids. Germline V gene sequence: CDR1 SGHNT, CDR2 YENEEA. In nucleotides, the CDR3 is TGCGCCAACAGCCCCCCGGGACAGGGGTCCAATGAGCAGTTCTTC. Encoded protein: CANSPPGQGSNEQFF.

In this sample, this clonotype turned up a few times. J is TRBJ2-2 and V is TRBV7-3, with a possible D match to TRBD2 (5 bases). V shed 1 base and J shed 4 bases, with 7 bases lying between them. Germline V gene data show CDR1 as SGHTA and CDR2 as FQGTGA. The CDR3 runs to 14 residues. Here the CDR3 DNA reads TGTGCCAGCAGCTTAAGGGAGAGCACCGGGGAGCTGTTTTTT. This sequence encodes CASSLRESTGELFF.

This clonotype was counted only a few times. The genes are TRBV20-1 and TRBJ2-5; no clear D. V was shortened by 5 bases and J by 4 bases, with 8 bases between the two germline ends. The V gene's germline CDR1 is DFQATT and CDR2 SNEGSKA (reference sequence). The CDR3 totals 11 residues. The CDR3 coding sequence is TGCAGTGCTCCTCTCCCAGAGACCCAGTACTTC. The encoded protein is CSAPLPETQYF.

In regard to this clonotype: The conserved phenylalanine or tryptophan normally closing the CDR3 is absent here, so this likely arose from a read error. The chain carries TRBV4-2 and TRBJ1-2; 8 bases are shared with TRBD1. Looked up from germline, CDR1 is LGHNA and CDR2 is YNFKEQ. CDR3 size: 12 residues. CDR3 in DNA: TGCGCCGGCAGCCCCGGGACAGGTGGCTACACCTTA. The encoded protein is CAGSPGTGGYTL.

This clonotype was seen a handful of times. A much larger clonotype is one base distant, so this may be a read error. The chain combines TRBV10-3 with TRBJ2-7; TRBD1 might be the D (5 bases). Germline lookup yields CDR1 ENHRY and CDR2 SYGVKD. There are 13 residues in the CDR3. The CDR3 DNA sequence: TGTGTCATCGGTGGGCAGGGTAGTTACGAGCAGTACTTC. It specifies CVIGGQGSYEQYF.

For this clonotype: One end of the junction does not line up with germline, which may come from a read error. The chain links TRBV11-2 to TRBJ2-7; TRBD1 is a possible D gene (6 bases). The CDR3 has 14 residues. Per the germline V gene, CDR1 is SGHAT and CDR2 is FQNNGV. The CDR3 DNA reads as TGTGTCAGCAGCTCTACGACAGGCGGCTACGAGCAGTACTTC. Residues: CVSSSTTGGYEQYF.

Points on this clonotype: Given the absence of the conserved phenylalanine or tryptophan at the CDR3 end, a read error is likely. V and J are TRBV4-1 and TRBJ2-2, with TRBD2 identical over 7 bases. V shed 1 base, J shed 5 bases, and the junction held 4 bases outside the gene matches. This CDR3 is 15 amino acids long. Looked up from germline, CDR1 is MGHRA and CDR2 is YSYEKL. Here the CDR3 reads CASSQVVGGTGELFI. The CDR3 nucleotides read TGCGCCAGCAGCCAAGTGGTGGGAGGGACCGGGGAGCTGTTTATT.

The gene calls are TRBV20-1 and TRBJ2-7, with D unclear. Looked up from germline, CDR1 is DFQATT and CDR2 is SNEGSKA (reference sequence). The CDR3 has 14 amino acids. V was trimmed by 2 bases and J by 2 bases, leaving 13 bases between them. The CDR3 nucleotides are TGCAGTGCTAGATTGCCTAGTCGCCCCTACGAGCAGTACTTC. Translated: CSARLPSRPYEQYF.

A remark on this clonotype: One base away lies a much larger clone, so this may be a sequencing read error. The chain carries TRBV20-1 and TRBJ2-5, with no clear D. This CDR3 contains 13 residues. V was clipped by 1 base and J by 1 base, with 7 bases between them. The germline CDR1 and CDR2 sequences are DFQATT and SNEGSKA (reference sequence). The CDR3 nucleotides are TGCAGTGCTAGAGCGATGGTCCAAGAGACCCAGTACTTC. Translation gives CSARAMVQETQYF.

The V and J genes are TRBV6-1 and TRBJ1-2, with TRBD1 matching over 11 bases. V lost 6 bases and J lost 8; bases outside the gene matches: 17. This CDR3 is built from 17 residues. Germline CDR1 MNHNS, CDR2 SASEGT. CDR3 amino acids: CASSKFPDGQGAGGYTF. CDR3 nucleotides: TGTGCCAGCAGCAAATTCCCCGACGGACAGGGGGCGGGCGGCTACACCTTC.

The CDR3 sequence is CSARDTGNSYNSPLHF. The CDR3 DNA reads TGCAGTGCTAGAGATACGGGAAACTCCTATAATTCACCCCTCCACTTT. This rearrangement joins TRBV20-1 to TRBJ1-6; D call uncertain. The germline CDR1 and CDR2 sequences are DFQATT and SNEGSKA (reference sequence). This CDR3 has 16 residues. Trimming cost V 0 bases and J 0 bases, with 9 bases left between them.

On this clonotype itself: This CDR3 fails to terminate in the conserved phenylalanine or tryptophan, so it likely reflects a read error. The chain joins TRBV2 to TRBJ1-5, with D possibly TRBD1 on 5 matching bases. Germline V gene sequence: CDR1 SNHLY, CDR2 FYNNEI. The CDR3 extends over 12 amino acids. The CDR3 sequence: CASRDSDQPQHL. The CDR3 DNA reads as TGTGCCAGCAGAGACAGCGATCAACCCCAGCATTTA.

Notes on this clonotype: The CDR3 end shows no conserved phenylalanine or tryptophan, and so a read error is likely. V and J are TRBV30 and TRBJ2-7; 10 bases align to TRBD2. CDR1 GTSNPN and CDR2 SVGIG come from the germline V gene (reference sequence). CDR3 length: 15 amino acids. The V gene end was trimmed by 1 base and the J gene end by 0 bases; junction bases not matched to a gene: 3. The CDR3 sequence: CAWSGASGSSYEQYL. The CDR3 DNA reads TGTGCCTGGAGTGGGGCTAGCGGGAGCTCCTACGAGCAGTACTTA.

With respect to this clonotype: This likely comes from a read error, as the CDR3 has no conserved phenylalanine or tryptophan at its end. V gene TRBV4-1 combines with J gene TRBJ2-5; 9 bases fit TRBD2. After removal of 1 base from V and 8 bases from J, the junction contained 11 bases not matched to a gene. Germline assignment: CDR1 MGHRA and CDR2 YSYEKL. The CDR3 consists of 16 residues. CDR3 nucleotide sequence: TGCGCCAGCAGCCAAGTTTTAGCGGGGGCCGGCGACACCCAGTACCTC. Its protein product is CASSQVLAGAGDTQYL.

This clonotype was picked up many times. This chain joins TRBV5-4 and TRBJ2-2; D is undetermined. V lost 4 bases to trimming and J lost 8 bases, with 9 bases between them. Germline lookup yields CDR1 SGHNT and CDR2 YYREEE (reference sequence). This CDR3 spans 12 amino acids. This chain's CDR3 is CASSLLEGELFF. CDR3 in DNA: TGTGCCAGCAGCCTCCTGGAGGGGGAGCTGTTTTTT.

About this clonotype: A much larger clone differs from this one at a single base, so this may be a read error. The V and J genes are TRBV28 and TRBJ2-7, with 10 bases fitting TRBD2. Germline lookup yields CDR1 MDHEN and CDR2 SYDVKM. The CDR3 spans 16 residues. The V segment lost 5 bases and the J segment 0 bases; nucleotides outside the gene matches: 7. CDR3 DNA: TGTGCCAGCAGTCCGGAACTAGCGGGGAGCTCCTACGAGCAGTACTTC. Translating it yields CASSPELAGSSYEQYF.

Remarks on this clonotype: The conserved phenylalanine or tryptophan is not found at the CDR3 terminus, so this likely reflects a read error. The chain joins TRBV11-2 to TRBJ2-7; D is unclear. Germline loops: CDR1 SGHAT, CDR2 FQNNGV. CDR3 length equals 14 residues. The CDR3 DNA sequence: TGCGCCAGCAGCCTCCTCACAGTAAGAAACGGGCAGTACTCC. It specifies CASSLLTVRNGQYS.

This clonotype was seen only once. A much bigger clone sits one base away, suggesting this may be a read error. The chain carries TRBV29-1 and TRBJ2-1, with D possibly TRBD1 on 5 matching bases. V shed 8 bases and J shed 5 bases, with 7 bases lying between them. CDR1 and CDR2 from the germline V gene are SQVTM and ANQGSEA. This CDR3 is built from 10 residues. Here the CDR3 reads CSMGHNEQFF. In nucleotides, the CDR3 is TGCAGCATGGGGCACAATGAGCAGTTCTTC.

V gene TRBV9 combines with J gene TRBJ2-2; D not resolved. The germline V gene has CDR1 SGDLS and CDR2 YYNGEE. Trimming pared 6 bases from V and 5 bases from J, leaving 11 bases between. CDR3 length: 13 residues. The CDR3 here is CASNPVQTGELFF. The CDR3, as DNA: TGTGCCAGCAACCCAGTGCAAACCGGGGAGCTGTTTTTT. Filled out from reference TRBV9 and TRBJ2-2, the complete variable domain reads DSGVTQTPKHLITATGQRVTLRCSPRSGDLSVYWYQQSLDQGLQFLIQYYNGEERAKGNILERFSAQQFPDLHSELNLSSLELGDSALYFCASNPVQTGELFFGEGSRLTVL.

The J gene is TRBJ1-4, the V gene TRBV7-8; no firm D call. V was trimmed by 0 bases and J by 8 bases, leaving 10 bases between them. Germline assignment: CDR1 SGHVS and CDR2 FQNEAQ. This CDR3 comprises 14 residues. This CDR3 reads CASSLAHVGEKLFF. The DNA for the CDR3 is TGTGCCAGCAGCTTAGCGCATGTAGGCGAAAAACTGTTTTTT.

V and J are TRBV12-2 and TRBJ2-1; the table's D call of TRBD2 was not tested on the DNA. TRBV12-2 is a known pseudogene. This CDR3 contains 17 residues. CDR3: CASRLVASGRSYNEQFF. The CDR3 DNA is TGTGCGAGTCGCTTAGTTGCTAGCGGGCGCTCCTACAATGAACAGTTCTTC.